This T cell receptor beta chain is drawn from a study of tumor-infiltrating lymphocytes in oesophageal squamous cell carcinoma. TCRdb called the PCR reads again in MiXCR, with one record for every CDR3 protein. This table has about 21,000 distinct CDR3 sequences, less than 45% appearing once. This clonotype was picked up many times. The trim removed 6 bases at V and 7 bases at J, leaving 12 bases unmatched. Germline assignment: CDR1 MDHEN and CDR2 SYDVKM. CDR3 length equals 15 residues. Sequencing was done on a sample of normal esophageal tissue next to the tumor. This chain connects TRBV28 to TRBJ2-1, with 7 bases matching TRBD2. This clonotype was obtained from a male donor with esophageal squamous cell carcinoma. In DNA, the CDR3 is TGTGCCAGCAGAAAACTCGGTGGCGGGGGTAATGAGCAGTTCTTC. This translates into CASRKLGGGGNEQFF.